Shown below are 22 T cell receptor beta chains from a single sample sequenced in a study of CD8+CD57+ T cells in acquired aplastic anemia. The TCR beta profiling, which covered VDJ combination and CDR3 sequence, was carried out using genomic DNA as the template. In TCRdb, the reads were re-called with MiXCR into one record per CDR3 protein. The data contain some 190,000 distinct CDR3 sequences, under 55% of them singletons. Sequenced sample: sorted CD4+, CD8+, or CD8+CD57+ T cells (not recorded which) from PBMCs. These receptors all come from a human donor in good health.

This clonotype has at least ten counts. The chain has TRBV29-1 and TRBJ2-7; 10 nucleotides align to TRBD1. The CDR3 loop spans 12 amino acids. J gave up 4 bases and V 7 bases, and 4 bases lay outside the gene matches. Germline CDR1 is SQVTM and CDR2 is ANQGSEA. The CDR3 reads CSAEGQGYEQYF. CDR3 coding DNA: TGCAGCGCCGAGGGACAGGGGTACGAGCAGTACTTC.

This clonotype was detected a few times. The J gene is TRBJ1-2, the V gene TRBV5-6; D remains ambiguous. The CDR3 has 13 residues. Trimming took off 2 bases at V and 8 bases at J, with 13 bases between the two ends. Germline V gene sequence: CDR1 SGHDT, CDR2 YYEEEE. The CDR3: CASSLFHGEGYTF. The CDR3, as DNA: TGTGCCAGCAGCTTATTTCACGGCGAGGGCTACACCTTC.

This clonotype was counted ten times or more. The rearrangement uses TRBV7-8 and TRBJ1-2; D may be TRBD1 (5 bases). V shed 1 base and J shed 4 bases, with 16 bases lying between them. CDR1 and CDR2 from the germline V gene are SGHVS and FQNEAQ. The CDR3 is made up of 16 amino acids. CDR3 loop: CASSLVGEAGIYGYTF. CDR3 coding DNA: TGTGCCAGCAGCTTAGTTGGGGAGGCAGGGATCTATGGCTACACCTTC. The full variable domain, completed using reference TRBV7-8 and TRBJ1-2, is GAGVSQSPRYKVAKRGQDVALRCDPISGHVSLFWYQQALGQGPEFLTYFQNEAQLDKSGLPSDRFFAERPEGSVSTLKIQRTQQEDSAVYLCASSLVGEAGIYGYTFGSGTRLTVV.

This CDR3 reads CAISEGKLLPSGNTIYF. The CDR3 DNA reads TGTGCCATCAGTGAGGGGAAACTCCTGCCCTCTGGAAACACCATATATTTT. This chain uses TRBV10-3 with TRBJ1-3; the D is unclear. V was trimmed by 2 bases and J by 0 bases, leaving 14 bases between them. The CDR3 consists of 17 residues. CDR1 is ENHRY and CDR2 is SYGVKD in the germline V gene.

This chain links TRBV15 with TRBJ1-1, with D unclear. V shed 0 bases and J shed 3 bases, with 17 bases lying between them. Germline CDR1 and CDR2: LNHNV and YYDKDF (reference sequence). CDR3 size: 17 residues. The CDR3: CATSRDLWSRGDTEAFF. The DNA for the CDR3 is TGTGCCACCAGCAGAGATCTTTGGTCCCGTGGGGACACTGAAGCTTTCTTT.

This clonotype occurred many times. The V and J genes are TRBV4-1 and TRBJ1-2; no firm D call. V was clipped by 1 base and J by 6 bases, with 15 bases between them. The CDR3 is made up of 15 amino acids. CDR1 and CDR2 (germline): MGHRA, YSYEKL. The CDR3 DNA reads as TGCGCCAGCAGCCAAGCGGAGGGAAGCATGGATGGCTACACCTTC. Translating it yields CASSQAEGSMDGYTF.

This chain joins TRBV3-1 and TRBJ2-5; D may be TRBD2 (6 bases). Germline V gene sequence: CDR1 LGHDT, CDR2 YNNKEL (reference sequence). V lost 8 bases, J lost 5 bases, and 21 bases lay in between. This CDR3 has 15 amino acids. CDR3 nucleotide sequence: TGTGCCAGCGCCCCGAGTAGCGGCTCTCAGGAGACCCAGTACTTC. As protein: CASAPSSGSQETQYF.

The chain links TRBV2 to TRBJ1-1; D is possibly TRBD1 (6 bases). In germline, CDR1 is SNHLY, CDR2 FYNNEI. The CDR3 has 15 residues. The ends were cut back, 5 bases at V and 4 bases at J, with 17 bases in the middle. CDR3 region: CASSPRTVRGTEAFF. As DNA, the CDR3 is TGTGCCAGCAGTCCCCGGACAGTAAGGGGCACTGAAGCTTTCTTT.

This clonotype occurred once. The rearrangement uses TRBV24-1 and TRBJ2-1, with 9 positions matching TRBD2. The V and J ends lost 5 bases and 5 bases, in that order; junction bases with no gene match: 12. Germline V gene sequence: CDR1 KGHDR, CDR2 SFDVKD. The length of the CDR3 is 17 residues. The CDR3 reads CATSVLLASGEDNEQFF. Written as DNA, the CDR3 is TGTGCCACCAGTGTCCTTTTGGCTAGCGGGGAGGACAATGAGCAGTTCTTC.

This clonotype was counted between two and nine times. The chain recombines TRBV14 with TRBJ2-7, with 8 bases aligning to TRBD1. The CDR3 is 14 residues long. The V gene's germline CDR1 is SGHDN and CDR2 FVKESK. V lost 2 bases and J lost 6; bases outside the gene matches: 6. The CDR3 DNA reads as TGTGCCAGCAGCCAACCCGTGACAGGGGCCGAGCAGTACTTC. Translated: CASSQPVTGAEQYF.

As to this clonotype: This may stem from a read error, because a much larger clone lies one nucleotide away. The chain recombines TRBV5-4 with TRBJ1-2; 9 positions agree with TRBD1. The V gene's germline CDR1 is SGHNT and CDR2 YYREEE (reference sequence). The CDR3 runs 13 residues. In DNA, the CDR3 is TGTGCCAGCAGCTGGGACAGGGAGAATGGCTACGCCTTC. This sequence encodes CASSWDRENGYAF.

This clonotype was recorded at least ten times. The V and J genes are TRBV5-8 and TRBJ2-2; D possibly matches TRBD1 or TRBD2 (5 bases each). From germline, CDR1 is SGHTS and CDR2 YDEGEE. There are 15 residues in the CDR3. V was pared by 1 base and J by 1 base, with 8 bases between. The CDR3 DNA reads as TGTGCCAGCAGCTTGTGGGGGAAGAACACCGGGGAGCTGTTTTTT. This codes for CASSLWGKNTGELFF.

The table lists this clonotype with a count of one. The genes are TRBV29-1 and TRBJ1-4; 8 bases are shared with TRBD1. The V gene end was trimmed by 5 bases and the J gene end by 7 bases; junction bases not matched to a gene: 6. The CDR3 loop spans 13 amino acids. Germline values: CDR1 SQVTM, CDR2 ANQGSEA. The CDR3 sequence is CSVRTGTTEKLFF. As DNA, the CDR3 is TGCAGCGTTCGGACAGGGACGACTGAAAAACTGTTTTTT.

Written as DNA, the CDR3 is TGCAGCGTTGAAGATCTGCACGCCACGGCTAGCACAGATACGCAGTATTTT. Its protein is CSVEDLHATASTDTQYF. J is TRBJ2-3 and V is TRBV29-1; D is ambiguous. The CDR3 is 17 residues long. Germline assignment: CDR1 SQVTM and CDR2 ANQGSEA. V shed 0 bases and J shed 0 bases, with 16 bases lying between them.

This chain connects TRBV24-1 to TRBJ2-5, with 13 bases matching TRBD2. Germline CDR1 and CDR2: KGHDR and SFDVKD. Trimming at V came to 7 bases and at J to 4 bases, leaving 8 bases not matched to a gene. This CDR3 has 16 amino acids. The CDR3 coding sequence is TGTGCCACCAGCACTAGCGGGAGGGCCGCGGGAGAGACCCAGTACTTC. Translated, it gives CATSTSGRAAGETQYF.

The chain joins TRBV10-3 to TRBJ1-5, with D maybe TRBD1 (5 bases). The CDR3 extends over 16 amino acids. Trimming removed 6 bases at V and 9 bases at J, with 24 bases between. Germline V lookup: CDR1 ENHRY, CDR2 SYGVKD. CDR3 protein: CAIRPGGLGPGWPQHF. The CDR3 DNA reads TGTGCCATCAGGCCTGGGGGGTTGGGTCCGGGTTGGCCCCAGCATTTT.

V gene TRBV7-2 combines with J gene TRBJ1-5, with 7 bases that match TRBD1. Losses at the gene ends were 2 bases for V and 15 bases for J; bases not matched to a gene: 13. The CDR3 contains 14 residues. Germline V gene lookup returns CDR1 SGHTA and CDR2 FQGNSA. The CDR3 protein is CASSLQGVGQPRHF. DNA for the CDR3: TGTGCCAGCAGCTTACAGGGGGTCGGTCAGCCTCGGCATTTT. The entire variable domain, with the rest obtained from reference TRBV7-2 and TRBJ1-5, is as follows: GAGVSQSPSNKVTEKGKDVELRCDPISGHTALYWYRQSLGQGLEFLIYFQGNSAPDKSGLPSDRFSAERTGGSVSTLTIQRTQQEDSAVYLCASSLQGVGQPRHFGDGTRLSIL.

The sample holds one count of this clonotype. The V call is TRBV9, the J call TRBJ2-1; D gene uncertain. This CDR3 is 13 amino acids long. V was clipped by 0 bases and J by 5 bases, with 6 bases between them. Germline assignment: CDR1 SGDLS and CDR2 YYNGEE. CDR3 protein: CASSVARNNEQFF. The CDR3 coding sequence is TGTGCCAGCAGCGTAGCACGGAACAATGAGCAGTTCTTC.

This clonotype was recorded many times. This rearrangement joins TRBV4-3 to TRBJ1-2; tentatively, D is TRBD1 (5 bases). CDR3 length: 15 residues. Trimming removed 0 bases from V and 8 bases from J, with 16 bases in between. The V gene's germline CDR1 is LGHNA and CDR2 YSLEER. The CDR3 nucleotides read TGCGCCAGCAGCCAAGATATCTGGGGACGTGACGGCTACACCTTC. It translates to CASSQDIWGRDGYTF.

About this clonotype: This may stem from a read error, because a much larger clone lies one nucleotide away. Here the CDR3 DNA reads TGTGCCTGGAGCGAGCGCGGGCTAGGCTCCTACGAGCAGTACTTC. Translating gives CAWSERGLGSYEQYF. The genes are TRBV30 and TRBJ2-7; D is perhaps TRBD2 (5 bases). CDR3 size: 15 residues. Germline-derived CDR1 and CDR2 are GTSNPN and SVGIG (reference sequence). The germline V and J ends were trimmed by 3 bases and 0 bases, with 15 bases remaining between them.

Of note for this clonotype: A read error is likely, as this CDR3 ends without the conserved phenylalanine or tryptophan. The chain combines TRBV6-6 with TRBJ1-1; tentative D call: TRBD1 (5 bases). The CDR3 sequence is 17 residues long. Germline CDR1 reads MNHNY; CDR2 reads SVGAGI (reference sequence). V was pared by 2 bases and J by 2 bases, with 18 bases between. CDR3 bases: TGTGCCAGCAGTTACCGACAGCGAGAATGGATTAACACTGAAGCTTTCTCT. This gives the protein CASSYRQREWINTEAFS.

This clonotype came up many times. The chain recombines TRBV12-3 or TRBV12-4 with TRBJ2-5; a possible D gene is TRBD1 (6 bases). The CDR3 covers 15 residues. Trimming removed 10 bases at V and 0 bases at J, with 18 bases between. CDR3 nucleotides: TGTGCCATCTCAAGGGGGTCCCGGTACCAAGAGACCCAGTACTTC. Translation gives CAISRGSRYQETQYF.